The 9 T cell receptor beta chains in this list originate from one sample, sequenced in a study of metastatic and nonmetastatic thyroid tumors. Ahead of thyroid surgery, no patient had received treatment of any kind. TCRdb reprocessed the PCR reads via MiXCR. The repertoire holds approximately 15,000 clones, with 29% as singletons. Sequenced material: tumor tissue. Receptor source: a male donor with papillary thyroid cancer or a benign thyroid nodule (not recorded which). Some clones in this sample may be carry-over from other donors' samples.

This clone was counted only a few times. This chain joins TRBV13 and TRBJ1-1; perhaps TRBD1 as D (5 bases). CDR3 length equals 14 residues. Between the trimmed V and J ends, which lost 0 bases and 2 bases, there was a span of 7 bases. Looked up from germline, CDR1 is PRHDT and CDR2 is FYEKMQ (reference sequence). CDR3 amino acids: CASSLGQGNTEAFF. DNA of the CDR3: TGTGCCAGCAGCTTAGGCCAGGGAAACACTGAAGCTTTCTTT.

This clone has only a few counts. The chain has TRBV12-3 or TRBV12-4 and TRBJ2-7, with 10 bases matching TRBD2. This CDR3 has 13 residues. After removal of 4 bases from V and 4 bases from J, the junction contained 1 base not matched to a gene. This chain's CDR3 is CASSYSGGYEQYF. For the CDR3, the DNA is TGTGCCAGCAGTTATAGCGGGGGGTACGAGCAGTACTTC.

The sample holds many counts of this clone. J is TRBJ2-1 and V is TRBV6-1; possible D gene TRBD1, 6 bases. The CDR3 runs to 14 residues. In germline, CDR1 is MNHNS, CDR2 SASEGT. V was clipped by 3 bases and J by 6 bases, with 12 bases between them. In DNA, the CDR3 is TGTGCCAGCAGTGATATACAGGGCGCCAATGAGCAGTTCTTC. It yields the protein CASSDIQGANEQFF.

This clone was observed a handful of times. The chain couples TRBV19 to TRBJ2-7; 7 bases agree with TRBD1. The CDR3 consists of 13 residues. With V trimmed by 10 bases and J by 1 base, 7 bases remained unmatched. Germline lookup yields CDR1 LNHDA and CDR2 SQIVND (reference sequence). The CDR3 loop reads CATSGQFSYEQYF. The DNA of the CDR3 is TGTGCCACTTCGGGACAGTTTTCCTACGAGCAGTACTTC.

This clone came up many times. This chain joins TRBV27 and TRBJ1-2; possibly TRBD1 for D (6 bases). The germline CDR1 and CDR2 sequences are MNHEY and SMNVEV (reference sequence). The length of the CDR3 is 14 residues. The V end was cut by 6 bases, the J end by 3 bases, with 14 bases between. The CDR3: CASRGTGYHYGYTF. The DNA for the CDR3 is TGTGCCAGCAGGGGTACAGGGTATCACTATGGCTACACCTTC.

This clone has at least ten counts. This chain uses TRBV7-9 with TRBJ2-1; a possible D gene is TRBD1 (5 bases). CDR1 SEHNR and CDR2 FQNEAQ come from the germline V gene (reference sequence). Trimming pared 4 bases from V and 1 base from J, leaving 14 bases between. The CDR3 extends over 16 amino acids. The CDR3 reads CASSSTGSFSYNEQFF. In nucleotides, the CDR3 is TGTGCCAGCAGCTCAACAGGTTCTTTTTCCTACAATGAGCAGTTCTTC. Complete variable domain (other parts from reference TRBV7-9 and TRBJ2-1): DTGVSQNPRHKITKRGQNVTFRCDPISEHNRLYWYRQTLGQGPEFLTYFQNEAQLEKSRLLSDRFSAERPKGSFSTLEIQRTEQGDSAMYLCASSSTGSFSYNEQFFGPGTRLTVL.

This clone has a count of ten or more. The chain has TRBV12-3 or TRBV12-4 and TRBJ2-7, with D possibly being TRBD2 (5 bases). Trimming pared 4 bases from V and 6 bases from J, leaving 10 bases between. The CDR3 is 12 residues long. CDR3 in amino acids: CASSYITSEQYF. CDR3 in DNA: TGTGCCAGCAGTTACATCACTAGCGAGCAGTACTTC.

The chain employs TRBV6-1 and TRBJ2-2; D tentatively fits TRBD1 or TRBD2 (6 bases each). V was trimmed by 4 bases and J by 9 bases, leaving 18 bases between them. Per the germline V gene, CDR1 is MNHNS and CDR2 is SASEGT. This CDR3 region has 15 residues. The CDR3 bases are TGTGCCAGCAGTGTGGGAGTGGGGGGCGCCTGGGAGCTGTTTTTT. Residues: CASSVGVGGAWELFF.

This clone was recorded at least ten times. This chain connects TRBV11-3 to TRBJ2-1; 8 bases are a match to TRBD2. The CDR3 extends over 18 amino acids. The trim removed 3 bases at V and 5 bases at J, leaving 15 bases unmatched. Per germline, CDR1 SGHNT and CDR2 YENEEA. CDR3 amino acids: CASSFEWLSGSRHNEQFF. The CDR3 DNA reads as TGTGCCAGCAGCTTCGAGTGGCTGAGCGGGAGTCGACACAATGAGCAGTTCTTC.